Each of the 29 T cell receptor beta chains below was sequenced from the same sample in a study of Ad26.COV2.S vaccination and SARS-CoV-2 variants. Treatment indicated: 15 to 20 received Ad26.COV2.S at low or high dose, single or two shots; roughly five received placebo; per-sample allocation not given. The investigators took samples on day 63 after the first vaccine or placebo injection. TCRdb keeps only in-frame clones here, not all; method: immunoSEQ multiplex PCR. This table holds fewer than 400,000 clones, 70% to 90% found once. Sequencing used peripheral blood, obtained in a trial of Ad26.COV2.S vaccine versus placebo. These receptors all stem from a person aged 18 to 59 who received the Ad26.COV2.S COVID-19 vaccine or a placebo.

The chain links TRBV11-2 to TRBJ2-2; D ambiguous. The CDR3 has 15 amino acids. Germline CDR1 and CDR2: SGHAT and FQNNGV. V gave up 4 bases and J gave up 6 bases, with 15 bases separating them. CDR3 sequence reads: CASSSSAQRAGELFF. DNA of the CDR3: TGTGCCAGCAGCTCCTCGGCCCAAAGGGCCGGGGAGCTGTTTTTT.

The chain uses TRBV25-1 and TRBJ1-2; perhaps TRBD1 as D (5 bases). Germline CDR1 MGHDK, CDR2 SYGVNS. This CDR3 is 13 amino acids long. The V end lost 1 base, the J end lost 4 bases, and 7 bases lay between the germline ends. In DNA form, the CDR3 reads TGTGCCAGCAGTGAATCGACAGCCTATGGCTACACCTTC. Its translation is CASSESTAYGYTF.

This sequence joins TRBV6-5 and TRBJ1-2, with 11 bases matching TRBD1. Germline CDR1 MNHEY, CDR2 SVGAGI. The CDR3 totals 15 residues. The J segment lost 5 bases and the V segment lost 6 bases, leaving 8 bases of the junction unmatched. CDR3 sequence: CASRNGQGAWYGYTF. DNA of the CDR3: TGTGCCAGCAGAAACGGACAGGGGGCATGGTATGGCTACACCTTC.

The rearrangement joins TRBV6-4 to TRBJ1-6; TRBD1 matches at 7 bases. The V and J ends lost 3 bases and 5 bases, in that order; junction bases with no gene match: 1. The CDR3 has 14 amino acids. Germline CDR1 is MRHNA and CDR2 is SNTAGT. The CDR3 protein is CASSEQGHNSPLHF. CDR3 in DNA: TGTGCCAGCAGTGAACAGGGGCATAATTCACCCCTCCACTTT.

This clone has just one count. The CDR3 nucleotides are TGTGCCAGCAGCTTCCAGGGAATTATTAACGAGCAGTACTTC. Its protein is CASSFQGIINEQYF. The rearrangement links TRBV5-4 to TRBJ2-7, with D maybe TRBD1 (5 bases). V dropped 2 bases and J dropped 5 bases, with 14 bases sitting between them. The CDR3 has 14 amino acids. CDR1 is SGHNT, CDR2 YYREEE, per germline (reference sequence).

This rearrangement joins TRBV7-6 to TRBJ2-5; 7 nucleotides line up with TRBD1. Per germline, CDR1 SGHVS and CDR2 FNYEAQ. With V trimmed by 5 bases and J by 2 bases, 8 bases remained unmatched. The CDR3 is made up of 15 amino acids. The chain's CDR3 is CASSLTGTEQETQYF. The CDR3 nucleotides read TGTGCCAGCAGCCTCACAGGGACAGAACAAGAGACCCAGTACTTC.

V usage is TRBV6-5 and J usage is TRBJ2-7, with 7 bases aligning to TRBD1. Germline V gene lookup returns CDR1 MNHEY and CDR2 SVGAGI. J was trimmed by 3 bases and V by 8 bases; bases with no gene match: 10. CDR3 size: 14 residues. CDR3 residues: CASGETGSFYEQYF. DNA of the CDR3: TGTGCCAGCGGGGAGACAGGGTCCTTCTACGAGCAGTACTTC.

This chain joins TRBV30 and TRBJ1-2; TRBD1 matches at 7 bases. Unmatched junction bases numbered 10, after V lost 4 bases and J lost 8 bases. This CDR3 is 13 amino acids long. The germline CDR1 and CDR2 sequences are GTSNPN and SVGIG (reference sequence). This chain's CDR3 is CAWTAWTGAGYTF. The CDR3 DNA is TGTGCCTGGACCGCCTGGACAGGCGCAGGCTACACCTTC. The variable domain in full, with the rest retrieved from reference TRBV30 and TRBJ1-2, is SQTIHQWPATLVQPVGSPLSLECTVEGTSNPNLYWYRQAAGRGLQLLFYSVGIGQISSEVPQNLSASRPQDRQFILSSKKLLLSDSGFYLCAWTAWTGAGYTFGSGTRLTVV.

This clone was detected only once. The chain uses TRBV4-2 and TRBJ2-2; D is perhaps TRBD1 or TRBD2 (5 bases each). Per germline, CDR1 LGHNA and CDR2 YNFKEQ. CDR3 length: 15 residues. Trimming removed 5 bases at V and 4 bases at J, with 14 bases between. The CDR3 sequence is CASSYGASLTGELFF. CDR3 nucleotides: TGTGCCAGCAGCTACGGGGCTAGCCTCACCGGGGAGCTGTTTTTT.

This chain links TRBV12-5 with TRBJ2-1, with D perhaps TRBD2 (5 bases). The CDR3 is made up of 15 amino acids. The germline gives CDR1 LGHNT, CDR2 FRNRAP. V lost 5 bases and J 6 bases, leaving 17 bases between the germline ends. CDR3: CASGPRDSIGNEQFF. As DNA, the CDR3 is TGTGCTAGTGGTCCCCGGGATTCGATTGGCAATGAGCAGTTCTTC. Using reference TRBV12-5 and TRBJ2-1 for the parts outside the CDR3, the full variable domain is DARVTQTPRHKVTEMGQEVTMRCQPILGHNTVFWYRQTMMQGLELLAYFRNRAPLDDSGMPKDRFSAEMPDATLATLKIQPSEPRDSAVYFCASGPRDSIGNEQFFGPGTRLTVL.

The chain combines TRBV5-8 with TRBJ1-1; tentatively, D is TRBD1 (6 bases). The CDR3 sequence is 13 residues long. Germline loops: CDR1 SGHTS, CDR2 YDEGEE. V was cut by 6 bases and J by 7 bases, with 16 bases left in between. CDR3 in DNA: TGTGCCAGCAACCTCAGGGGAATGGATGAAGCTTTCTTT. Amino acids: CASNLRGMDEAFF.

In DNA form, the CDR3 reads TGTGCCAGCAGTCGGTCGGACAGGTTAGGAGCTTTCTTT. Residues: CASSRSDRLGAFF. The rearrangement joins TRBV27 to TRBJ1-1; TRBD1 aligns across 7 bases. The V and J ends lost 5 bases and 10 bases, in that order; junction bases with no gene match: 10. Germline V lookup: CDR1 MNHEY, CDR2 SMNVEV (reference sequence). The CDR3 runs 13 residues.

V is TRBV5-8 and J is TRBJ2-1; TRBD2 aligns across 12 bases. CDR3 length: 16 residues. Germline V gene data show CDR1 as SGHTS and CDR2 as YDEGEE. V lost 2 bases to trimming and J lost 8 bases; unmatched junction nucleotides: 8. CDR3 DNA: TGTGCCAGCAGCTTTTTGAGGACTAGCGGGGTCTATGAGCAGTTCTTC. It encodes CASSFLRTSGVYEQFF.

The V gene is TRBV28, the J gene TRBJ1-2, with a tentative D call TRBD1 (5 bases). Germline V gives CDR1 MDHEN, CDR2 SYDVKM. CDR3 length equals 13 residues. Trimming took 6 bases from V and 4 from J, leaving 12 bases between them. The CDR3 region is CASRPGGFYGYTF. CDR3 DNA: TGTGCCAGCAGACCGGGGGGGTTCTATGGCTACACCTTC.

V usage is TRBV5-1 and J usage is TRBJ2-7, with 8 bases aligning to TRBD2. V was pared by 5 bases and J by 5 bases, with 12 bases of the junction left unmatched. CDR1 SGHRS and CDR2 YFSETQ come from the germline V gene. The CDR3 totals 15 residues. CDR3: CASSSGGGPSNEQYF. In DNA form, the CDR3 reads TGCGCCAGCAGTTCGGGAGGGGGGCCGTCCAACGAGCAGTACTTC.

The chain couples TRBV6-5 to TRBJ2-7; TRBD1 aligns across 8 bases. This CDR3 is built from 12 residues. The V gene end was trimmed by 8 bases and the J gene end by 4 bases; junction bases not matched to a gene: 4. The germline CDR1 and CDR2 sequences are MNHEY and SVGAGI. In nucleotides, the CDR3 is TGTGCCAGCTGGGACAGGCGTTACGAGCAGTACTTC. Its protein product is CASWDRRYEQYF.

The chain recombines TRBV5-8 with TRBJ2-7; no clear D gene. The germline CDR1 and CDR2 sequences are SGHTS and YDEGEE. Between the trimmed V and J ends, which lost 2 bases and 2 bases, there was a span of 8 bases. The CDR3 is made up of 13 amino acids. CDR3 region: CASSFGLAYEQYF. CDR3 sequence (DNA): TGTGCCAGCAGCTTCGGCCTAGCCTACGAGCAGTACTTC.

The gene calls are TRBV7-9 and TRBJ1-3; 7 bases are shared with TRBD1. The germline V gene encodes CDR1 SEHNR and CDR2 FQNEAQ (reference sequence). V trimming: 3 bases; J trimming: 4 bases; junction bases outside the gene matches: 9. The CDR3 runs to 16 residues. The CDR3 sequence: CASSFFHPGQGNTIYF. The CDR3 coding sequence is TGTGCCAGCAGCTTTTTCCACCCGGGACAGGGAAACACCATATATTTT.

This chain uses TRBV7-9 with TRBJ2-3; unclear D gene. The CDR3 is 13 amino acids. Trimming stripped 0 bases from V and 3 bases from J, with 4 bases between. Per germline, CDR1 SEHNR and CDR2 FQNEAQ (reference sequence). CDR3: CASSLALTDTQYF. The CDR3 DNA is TGTGCCAGCAGCTTAGCCCTAACAGATACGCAGTATTTT.

CDR3 loop: CASSLGGGSSPLHF. CDR3 bases: TGCGCCAGCAGCTTAGGGGGGGGAAGTTCACCCCTCCACTTT. The chain couples TRBV5-1 to TRBJ1-6, with D possibly matching TRBD1 (6 bases). CDR1 is SGHRS and CDR2 is YFSETQ in the germline V gene. The CDR3 totals 14 residues. Trimming removed 2 bases from V and 9 bases from J, with 12 bases in between.

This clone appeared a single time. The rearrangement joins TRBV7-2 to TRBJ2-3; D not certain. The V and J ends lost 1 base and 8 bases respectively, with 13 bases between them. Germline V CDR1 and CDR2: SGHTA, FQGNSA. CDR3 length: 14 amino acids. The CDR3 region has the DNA TGTGCCAGCAGCTTAGATCCCTTGCGTCGTACGCAGTATTTT. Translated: CASSLDPLRRTQYF.

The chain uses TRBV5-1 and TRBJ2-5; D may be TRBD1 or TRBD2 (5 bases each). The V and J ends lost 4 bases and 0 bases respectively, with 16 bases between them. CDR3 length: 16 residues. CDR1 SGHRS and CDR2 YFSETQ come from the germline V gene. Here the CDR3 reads CASSVPRGVYQETQYF. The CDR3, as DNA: TGCGCCAGCAGCGTGCCCCGAGGGGTGTACCAAGAGACCCAGTACTTC. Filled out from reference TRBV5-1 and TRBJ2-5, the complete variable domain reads KAGVTQTPRYLIKTRGQQVTLSCSPISGHRSVSWYQQTPGQGLQFLFEYFSETQRNKGNFPGRFSGRQFSNSRSEMNVSTLELGDSALYLCASSVPRGVYQETQYFGPGTRLLVL.

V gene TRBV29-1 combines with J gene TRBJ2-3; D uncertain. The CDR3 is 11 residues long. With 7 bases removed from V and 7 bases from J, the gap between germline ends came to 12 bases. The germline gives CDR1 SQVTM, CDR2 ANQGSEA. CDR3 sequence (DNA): TGCAGCGCCGAGTGGCAGCATACGCAGTATTTT. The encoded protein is CSAEWQHTQYF.

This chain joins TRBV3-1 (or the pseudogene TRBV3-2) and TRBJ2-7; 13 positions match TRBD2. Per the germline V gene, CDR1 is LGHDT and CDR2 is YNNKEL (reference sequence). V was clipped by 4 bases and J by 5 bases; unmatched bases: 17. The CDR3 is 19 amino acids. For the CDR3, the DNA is TGTGCCAGCAGCCCAGATATTCCAAGAAAGACTAGCGGGAGGAACGAGCAGTACTTC. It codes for CASSPDIPRKTSGRNEQYF.

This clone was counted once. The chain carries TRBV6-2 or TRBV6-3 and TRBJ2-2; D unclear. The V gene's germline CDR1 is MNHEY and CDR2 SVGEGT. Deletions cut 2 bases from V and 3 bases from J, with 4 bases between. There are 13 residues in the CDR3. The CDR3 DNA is TGTGCCAGCAGTTACCGGGACACCGGGGAGCTGTTTTTT. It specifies CASSYRDTGELFF.

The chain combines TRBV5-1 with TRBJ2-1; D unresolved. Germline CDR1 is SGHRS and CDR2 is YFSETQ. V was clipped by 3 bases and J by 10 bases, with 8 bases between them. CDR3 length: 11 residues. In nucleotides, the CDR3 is TGCGCCAGCAGCTCCGCTTCGGAGCAGTTCTTC. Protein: CASSSASEQFF.

CDR3 protein: CAISDSPGTSGSRADTQYF. The CDR3 bases are TGTGCCATCAGTGATTCTCCCGGGACTAGCGGGAGTAGGGCAGATACGCAGTATTTT. This rearrangement joins TRBV10-3 to TRBJ2-3, with 14 bases matching TRBD2. With 3 bases clipped from V and 4 bases from J, the junction kept 12 bases outside the gene matches. This CDR3 spans 19 amino acids. The germline CDR1 and CDR2 sequences are ENHRY and SYGVKD.

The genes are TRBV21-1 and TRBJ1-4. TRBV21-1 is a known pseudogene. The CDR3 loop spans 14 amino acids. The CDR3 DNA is TGTGCCACCCCGCTAGTAGGGAGTAATGAAAAACTGTTTTTT. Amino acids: CATPLVGSNEKLFF.

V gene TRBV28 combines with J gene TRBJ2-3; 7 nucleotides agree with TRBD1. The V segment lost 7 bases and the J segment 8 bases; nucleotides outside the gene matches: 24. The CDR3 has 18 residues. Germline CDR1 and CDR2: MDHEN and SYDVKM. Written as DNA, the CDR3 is TGTGCCAGCACCACCTCAGGGGGTAGCGAGCCCTTCAGGGCTACGCAGTATTTT. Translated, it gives CASTTSGGSEPFRATQYF. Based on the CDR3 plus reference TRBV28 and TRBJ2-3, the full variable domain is DVKVTQSSRYLVKRTGEKVFLECVQDMDHENMFWYRQDPGLGLRLIYFSYDVKMKEKGDIPEGYSVSREKKERFSLILESASTNQTSMYLCASTTSGGSEPFRATQYFGPGTRLTVL.